The rows below give T cell receptor beta chains drawn from one sample of a study of blood T cell repertoires in COVID-19. This table comes from immunoSEQ multiplex PCR, and its TCRdb copy is limited to in-frame clones, with some not included. Counted here are some 25,000 clones, around 90% occurring once; the ten biggest clones make up approximately 10%. Sequenced sample: peripheral blood. These receptors came from a man between 65 and 85 years old with acute or convalescent COVID-19. CDR3s include the opening cysteine and the closing phenylalanine or tryptophan. Each record gives: V gene, J gene, clone size, D gene, CDR3 DNA, CDR3 protein. A D gene is named only where the DNA matches it firmly. Some rows mark clone size as missing; the rest say once, few, many or name a class of expanded clone.

V gene: TRBV12-2; J gene: TRBJ1-1; clone size: NA; D gene: NA; CDR3 DNA: TGTGCAAGTCGCCCCCAGCGGAACACTGAAGCTTTCTTT; CDR3 protein: CASRPQRNTEAFF
V gene: TRBV5-4; J gene: TRBJ1-4; clone size: NA; D gene: NA; CDR3 DNA: TGTGCCAGCAGCGGGGCTGACGGACGTAATGAAAAACTGTTTTTT; CDR3 protein: CASSGADGRNEKLFF
V gene: TRBV19; J gene: TRBJ1-2; clone size: NA; D gene: TRBD1; CDR3 DNA: TGTGCCAGTAGTATAGGAGGGGGCGGTGGCTACACCTTC; CDR3 protein: CASSIGGGGGYTF
V gene: TRBV7-2; J gene: TRBJ2-6; clone size: NA; D gene: TRBD2; CDR3 DNA: TGTGCCAGCAGAAGAACGGGAGGTGGGGCCAACGTCCTGACTTTC; CDR3 protein: CASRRTGGGANVLTF
V gene: TRBV29-1; J gene: TRBJ1-4; clone size: NA; D gene: TRBD1; CDR3 DNA: TGCAGCGCTCTGAGCGGACAGGGGAGCGTGTTTTTT; CDR3 protein: CSALSGQGSVFF
V gene: TRBV6-5; J gene: TRBJ2-7; clone size: NA; D gene: TRBD2; CDR3 DNA: TGTGCCAGCAGTTCCCCCGGGAGGGGGACCTACGAGCAGTACTTC; CDR3 protein: CASSSPGRGTYEQYF
V gene: TRBV5-3; J gene: TRBJ1-4; clone size: NA; D gene: TRBD1; CDR3 DNA: TGTGCCAGAAGCTTCCGAAGGGGGCGGGCGCGACAAACTAATGAAAAACTGTTTTTT; CDR3 protein: CARSFRRGRARQTNEKLFF
V gene: TRBV18; J gene: TRBJ2-5; clone size: NA; D gene: NA; CDR3 DNA: TGTGCCAGCTCACCACGGACACGAGAAGAGACCCAGTACTTC; CDR3 protein: CASSPRTREETQYF
V gene: TRBV5-1; J gene: TRBJ1-6; clone size: NA; D gene: NA; CDR3 DNA: TGCGCCAGCAGCTTGGAGTCGGGGACACCCCTCCACTTT; CDR3 protein: CASSLESGTPLHF
V gene: TRBV24-1; J gene: TRBJ1-6; clone size: NA; D gene: NA; CDR3 DNA: TGTGCCACCAGTGATTTGACCAGGGATAATTCACCCCTCCACTTT; CDR3 protein: CATSDLTRDNSPLHF
V gene: TRBV5-1; J gene: TRBJ2-1; clone size: NA; D gene: NA; CDR3 DNA: TGCGCCAGCAGCTTCCGAGGCGATGAGCAGTTCTTC; CDR3 protein: CASSFRGDEQFF
V gene: TRBV5-1; J gene: TRBJ2-2; clone size: NA; D gene: TRBD1; CDR3 DNA: TGCGCCAGCAGCTGGAGTGGACAGGGGAACACCGGGGAGCTGTTTTTT; CDR3 protein: CASSWSGQGNTGELFF
V gene: TRBV9; J gene: TRBJ2-1; clone size: NA; D gene: TRBD1; CDR3 DNA: TGTGCCAGCAGCGCAGAGGGGGGACAGGGTTTGGGGTTGGACAATGAGCAGTTCTTC; CDR3 protein: CASSAEGGQGLGLDNEQFF
V gene: TRBV19; J gene: TRBJ1-6; clone size: NA; D gene: NA; CDR3 DNA: TGTGCCAGTACCCCCAGGGGCAATAATTCACCCCTCCACTTT; CDR3 protein: CASTPRGNNSPLHF
V gene: TRBV19; J gene: TRBJ2-7; clone size: NA; D gene: TRBD2; CDR3 DNA: TGTGCCAGTAGTTCTGAAGCGGGAGGGCCCTACGAGCAGTACTTC; CDR3 protein: CASSSEAGGPYEQYF
V gene: TRBV5-6; J gene: TRBJ1-4; clone size: once; D gene: NA; CDR3 DNA: TGTGCCAGCAGCTTAAGGGGCCTTAATGAAAAACTGTTTTTT; CDR3 protein: CASSLRGLNEKLFF
V gene: TRBV19; J gene: TRBJ2-1; clone size: NA; D gene: TRBD2; CDR3 DNA: TGTGCCAGTAATCCAGCGGGAGGCTATGAGCAGTTCTTC; CDR3 protein: CASNPAGGYEQFF
V gene: TRBV18; J gene: TRBJ1-2; clone size: NA; D gene: NA; CDR3 DNA: TGTGCCAGCTCACCACTGCGGGATGACTATGGCTACACCTTC; CDR3 protein: CASSPLRDDYGYTF
V gene: TRBV19; J gene: TRBJ2-5; clone size: NA; D gene: TRBD1; CDR3 DNA: TGTGCCAGTAGTACTTCGACAGGGCCCGAGACCCAGTACTTC; CDR3 protein: CASSTSTGPETQYF
V gene: TRBV5-1; J gene: TRBJ1-1; clone size: once; D gene: NA; CDR3 DNA: TGCGCCAGCAGCTTCAGGGTCTCCACTGAAGCTTTCTTT; CDR3 protein: CASSFRVSTEAFF
V gene: TRBV18; J gene: TRBJ1-2; clone size: NA; D gene: NA; CDR3 DNA: TGTGCCAGCTCACCCACAGGGTCGCGTGGCTACACCTTC; CDR3 protein: CASSPTGSRGYTF
V gene: TRBV3-1/TRBV3-2; J gene: TRBJ1-6; clone size: NA; D gene: NA; CDR3 DNA: TGTGCCAGCAGCCAAGAATCCATTTCACCCCTCCACTTT; CDR3 protein: CASSQESISPLHF
V gene: TRBV4-2; J gene: TRBJ1-3; clone size: NA; D gene: NA; CDR3 DNA: TGTGCCAGCAGCCAAGAAGAGGGAATAGGTGGAAACACCATATATTTT; CDR3 protein: CASSQEEGIGGNTIYF
V gene: TRBV7-2; J gene: TRBJ2-4; clone size: NA; D gene: TRBD2; CDR3 DNA: TGTGCCAGTGGGAGGGCCAGGGACATTCAGTACTTC; CDR3 protein: CASGRARDIQYF
V gene: TRBV7-6; J gene: TRBJ1-1; clone size: NA; D gene: TRBD1; CDR3 DNA: TGTGCCAGCAGCTTAGCGACAGGGGGTCACAACACTGAAGCTTTCTTT; CDR3 protein: CASSLATGGHNTEAFF
V gene: TRBV11-3; J gene: TRBJ2-1; clone size: once; D gene: TRBD2; CDR3 DNA: TGTGCCAGCAGCTTAGGAGGGACTAAATACAATGAGCAGTTCTTC; CDR3 protein: CASSLGGTKYNEQFF
V gene: TRBV15; J gene: TRBJ2-7; clone size: NA; D gene: TRBD1; CDR3 DNA: TGTGCCACCAGCAGGGACAGGTCCTACGAGCAGTACTTC; CDR3 protein: CATSRDRSYEQYF
V gene: TRBV27; J gene: TRBJ2-2; clone size: NA; D gene: NA; CDR3 DNA: TGTGCCAGCAGTTTATACGGGGAAAACACCGGGGAGCTGTTTTTT; CDR3 protein: CASSLYGENTGELFF
V gene: TRBV19; J gene: TRBJ2-7; clone size: NA; D gene: TRBD1; CDR3 DNA: TGTGCCAGTAGTACCGGACAGGGAGGAAACCTATACGAGCAGTACTTC; CDR3 protein: CASSTGQGGNLYEQYF
V gene: TRBV27; J gene: TRBJ1-2; clone size: NA; D gene: TRBD1; CDR3 DNA: TGTGCCAGCAGTTTCCGGGACAGGGGGCGAGGCTACACCTTC; CDR3 protein: CASSFRDRGRGYTF
V gene: TRBV20-1; J gene: TRBJ2-7; clone size: NA; D gene: TRBD2; CDR3 DNA: TGCAGTGCTAGTTCGGGACTAGCGGGAGCGATTACCTACGAGCAGTACTTC; CDR3 protein: CSASSGLAGAITYEQYF
V gene: TRBV24-1; J gene: TRBJ1-2; clone size: few; D gene: NA; CDR3 DNA: TGTGCCACCAGTGATGGGACACTGAACTATGGCTACACCTTC; CDR3 protein: CATSDGTLNYGYTF
V gene: TRBV12-5; J gene: TRBJ1-1; clone size: NA; D gene: NA; CDR3 DNA: TGTGCTAGTGGCCAACAGGGGAACACTGAAGCTTTCTTT; CDR3 protein: CASGQQGNTEAFF
V gene: TRBV5-6; J gene: TRBJ1-2; clone size: NA; D gene: NA; CDR3 DNA: TGTGCCAGCAGCTACGGACAGACAAACTATGGCTACACCTTC; CDR3 protein: CASSYGQTNYGYTF
V gene: TRBV3-1/TRBV3-2; J gene: TRBJ1-3; clone size: NA; D gene: NA; CDR3 DNA: TGTGCCAGCAGCCTAAGGGAGCTTGGAAACACCATATATTTT; CDR3 protein: CASSLRELGNTIYF
V gene: TRBV6-6; J gene: TRBJ2-7; clone size: NA; D gene: NA; CDR3 DNA: TGTGCCAGCATTCATGGGGACTTCTACGAGCAGTACTTC; CDR3 protein: CASIHGDFYEQYF
V gene: TRBV6-5; J gene: TRBJ1-5; clone size: NA; D gene: NA; CDR3 DNA: TGTGCCAGCAGTTCAGGGAATCAGCCCCAGCATTTT; CDR3 protein: CASSSGNQPQHF
V gene: TRBV11-3; J gene: TRBJ2-3; clone size: NA; D gene: NA; CDR3 DNA: TGTGCCAGCAGCTTCAGGGGAGCAGATACGCAGTATTTT; CDR3 protein: CASSFRGADTQYF
V gene: TRBV2; J gene: TRBJ1-2; clone size: NA; D gene: NA; CDR3 DNA: TGTGCCAGCAGTAGTGGGCAGAACTATGGCTACACCTTC; CDR3 protein: CASSSGQNYGYTF
V gene: TRBV2; J gene: TRBJ1-4; clone size: NA; D gene: TRBD1; CDR3 DNA: TGTGCCAGCAGGCTTACAGGGGGCACTAATGAAAAACTGTTTTTT; CDR3 protein: CASRLTGGTNEKLFF
V gene: TRBV6-5; J gene: TRBJ1-1; clone size: NA; D gene: NA; CDR3 DNA: TGTGCCAGCAGTTACTCCAGGTCTCGTACTGAAGCTTTCTTT; CDR3 protein: CASSYSRSRTEAFF
V gene: TRBV19; J gene: TRBJ1-1; clone size: NA; D gene: TRBD1; CDR3 DNA: TGTGCCAGTAGTATGGGGACAGTTTTGGACACTGAAGCTTTCTTT; CDR3 protein: CASSMGTVLDTEAFF
V gene: TRBV4-2; J gene: TRBJ2-7; clone size: few; D gene: NA; CDR3 DNA: TGTGCCAGCAGTGAAGCGCCCTCCTACGAGCAGTACTTC; CDR3 protein: CASSEAPSYEQYF
V gene: TRBV5-1; J gene: TRBJ1-2; clone size: few; D gene: NA; CDR3 DNA: TGCGCCAGCAGCTCGGATTTGCAGGGGTACTATGGCTACACCTTC; CDR3 protein: CASSSDLQGYYGYTF
V gene: TRBV4-1; J gene: TRBJ1-1; clone size: NA; D gene: NA; CDR3 DNA: TGCGCCAGCAGCCAAAGGGAAGGGGCTTGGAACACTGAAGCTTTCTTT; CDR3 protein: CASSQREGAWNTEAFF
V gene: TRBV5-6; J gene: TRBJ2-1; clone size: NA; D gene: TRBD2; CDR3 DNA: TGTGCCAGCAGCCCTTTGTCGGTAGCGGGAGGGGGGGAGCAGTTCTTC; CDR3 protein: CASSPLSVAGGGEQFF
V gene: TRBV3-1/TRBV3-2; J gene: TRBJ2-3; clone size: NA; D gene: NA; CDR3 DNA: TGTGCCAGCAGCCATCTATTAGATACGCAGTATTTT; CDR3 protein: CASSHLLDTQYF
V gene: TRBV28; J gene: TRBJ1-6; clone size: NA; D gene: NA; CDR3 DNA: TGTGCCAGCAGTCCCCCCAAGGGGGTGCATTCACCCCTCCACTTT; CDR3 protein: CASSPPKGVHSPLHF
V gene: TRBV3-1/TRBV3-2; J gene: TRBJ1-1; clone size: few; D gene: TRBD1; CDR3 DNA: TGTGCCAGCAGCCCCGAGGACAGGACGAACACTGAAGCTTTCTTT; CDR3 protein: CASSPEDRTNTEAFF
V gene: TRBV7-3; J gene: TRBJ1-1; clone size: NA; D gene: NA; CDR3 DNA: TGTGCCAGCAGCCCAGGATGGCCCATGAACACTGAAGCTTTCTTT; CDR3 protein: CASSPGWPMNTEAFF
V gene: TRBV5-1; J gene: TRBJ2-2; clone size: NA; D gene: TRBD2; CDR3 DNA: TGCGCCAGCAGAGAACTAGCGGACTCAACCGGGGAGCTGTTTTTT; CDR3 protein: CASRELADSTGELFF
V gene: TRBV20-1; J gene: TRBJ2-1; clone size: NA; D gene: NA; CDR3 DNA: TGCAGTGCCGAGAGGGACACTGAGCAGTTCTTC; CDR3 protein: CSAERDTEQFF
V gene: TRBV19; J gene: TRBJ1-2; clone size: NA; D gene: NA; CDR3 DNA: TGTGCCAGTTCCCGCGGGGACGCAGGGTATGGCTACACCTTC; CDR3 protein: CASSRGDAGYGYTF
V gene: TRBV5-1; J gene: TRBJ1-1; clone size: NA; D gene: NA; CDR3 DNA: TGCGCCAGCAGCTTACAGGGTTGGGCCACTGAAGCTTTCTTT; CDR3 protein: CASSLQGWATEAFF
V gene: TRBV4-2; J gene: TRBJ2-3; clone size: NA; D gene: TRBD2; CDR3 DNA: TGTGCCAGCAGCCGCCGGACTAGCGTAAGCACAGATACGCAGTATTTT; CDR3 protein: CASSRRTSVSTDTQYF
V gene: TRBV6-5; J gene: TRBJ2-2; clone size: NA; D gene: TRBD1; CDR3 DNA: TGTGCCAGCAACGACGACAGGGACACCGGGGAGCTGTTTTTT; CDR3 protein: CASNDDRDTGELFF
V gene: TRBV3-1/TRBV3-2; J gene: TRBJ1-1; clone size: NA; D gene: TRBD1; CDR3 DNA: TGTGCCAGCAGCCCCTCTAACAGGGGGCAAGAAGCTTTCTTT; CDR3 protein: CASSPSNRGQEAFF